This TCR beta chain is from a study of blood T cell repertoires in COVID-19. Study-level background: Italy, Spain and the United States were the sources of the convalescent and acute COVID-19 samples. PBMCs, B-cell-depleted T cells, or T cells were the source of the cDNA or gDNA that made up the material.

Data came from immunoSEQ multiplex PCR; TCRdb stores just in-frame clones and leaves some out. Here the sample spans roughly 250,000 clones, 82% being singletons. V shed 0 bases and J 6 bases; nucleotides not matched to a gene: 21. The germline CDR1 and CDR2 sequences are GTSNPN and SVGIG (reference sequence). The CDR3 is 19 amino acids. The sample was peripheral blood. The chain employs TRBV30 and TRBJ1-2, with 8 bases aligning to TRBD1. This TCR was recovered from a woman aged 60-70 years with active or convalescent COVID-19. The CDR3 here is CAWSVLGASVDRVKNGYTF. CDR3 in DNA: TGTGCCTGGAGTGTACTCGGGGCATCCGTGGACAGGGTGAAGAATGGCTACACCTTC.